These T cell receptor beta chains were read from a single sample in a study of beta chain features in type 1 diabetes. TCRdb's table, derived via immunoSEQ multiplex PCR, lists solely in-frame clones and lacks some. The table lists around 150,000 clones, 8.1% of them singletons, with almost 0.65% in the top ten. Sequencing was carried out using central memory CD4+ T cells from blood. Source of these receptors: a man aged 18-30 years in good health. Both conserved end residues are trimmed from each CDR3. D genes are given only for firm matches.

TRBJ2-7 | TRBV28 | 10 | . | ASTTAEYEQY
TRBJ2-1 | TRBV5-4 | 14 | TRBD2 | ASSYPTSGRLYEQF
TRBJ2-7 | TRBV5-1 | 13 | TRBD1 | ASSWGTGFGYEQY
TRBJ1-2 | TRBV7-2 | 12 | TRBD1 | ASSPQGRNYGYT
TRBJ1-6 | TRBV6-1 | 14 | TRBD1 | ASSGLSGQTHSPLH
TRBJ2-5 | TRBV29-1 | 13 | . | SVESLTYSGETQY
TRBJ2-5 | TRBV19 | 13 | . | ASSIGDSRQETQY
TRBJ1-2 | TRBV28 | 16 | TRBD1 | ASSWGRDRGPRSYGYT
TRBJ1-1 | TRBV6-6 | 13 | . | ASSYEGGLNTEAF
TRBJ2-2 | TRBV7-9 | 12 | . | ASSLGATSGELF
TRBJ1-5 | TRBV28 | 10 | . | ASNTGNQPQH
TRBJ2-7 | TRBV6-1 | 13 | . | ASSLRQGGGSEQY
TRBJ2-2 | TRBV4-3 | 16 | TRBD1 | ASSQDGLGQGVRQELF
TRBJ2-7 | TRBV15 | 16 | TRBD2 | ATSLERGLAGVFYEQY
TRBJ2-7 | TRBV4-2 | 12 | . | ASSQGQGRNEQY
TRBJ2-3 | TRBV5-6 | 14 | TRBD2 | ASTRSWRGNTDTQY
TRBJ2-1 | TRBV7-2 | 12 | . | ASSFASANNEQF
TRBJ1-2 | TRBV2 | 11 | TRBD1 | ASSGQGINGYT
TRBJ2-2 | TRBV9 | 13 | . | ASSPLLADTGELF
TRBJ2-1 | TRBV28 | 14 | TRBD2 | ASSLPGLAGANEQF
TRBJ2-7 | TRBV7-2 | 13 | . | ASSLGGGFAYRQY
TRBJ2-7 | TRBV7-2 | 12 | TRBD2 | ASSLELAGGEQY
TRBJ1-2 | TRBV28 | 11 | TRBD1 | ASSGQGSWGYT
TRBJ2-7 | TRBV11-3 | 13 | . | ASSLEQAPWAEQY
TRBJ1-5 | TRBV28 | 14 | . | ASRPGGGYSNQPQH
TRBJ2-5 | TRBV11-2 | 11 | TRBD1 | AIAETGAETQY
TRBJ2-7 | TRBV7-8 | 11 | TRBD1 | ASSLGTVFEQY
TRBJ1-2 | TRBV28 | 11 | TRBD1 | ASSSGQIAGYT
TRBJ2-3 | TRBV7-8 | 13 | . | ASSFLEPPVDTQY
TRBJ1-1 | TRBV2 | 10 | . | ASSVRSTEAF
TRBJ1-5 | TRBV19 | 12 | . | ASRRELSNQPQH
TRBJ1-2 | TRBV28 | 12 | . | ASSLLARDYGYT
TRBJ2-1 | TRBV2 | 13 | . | ASSPDLQSYNEQF
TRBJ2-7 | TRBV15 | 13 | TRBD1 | ATNSPGTGVYEQY
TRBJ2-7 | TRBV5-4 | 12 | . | ASSPGLDSYEQY
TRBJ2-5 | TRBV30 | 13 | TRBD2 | AWSGTGGLVETQY
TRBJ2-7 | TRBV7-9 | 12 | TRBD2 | ASSQRDAGDEQY
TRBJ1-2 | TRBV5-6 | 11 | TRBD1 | ASNTGTGYGYT
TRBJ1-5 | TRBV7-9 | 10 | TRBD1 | ASSRGLQPQH
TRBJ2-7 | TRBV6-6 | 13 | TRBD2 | ASSYSGLADYEQY
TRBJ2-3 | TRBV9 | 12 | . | ASSVSGITDTQY
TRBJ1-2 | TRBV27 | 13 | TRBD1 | ASSYDRALNYGYT
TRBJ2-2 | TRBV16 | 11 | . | ASSQVSTGELF
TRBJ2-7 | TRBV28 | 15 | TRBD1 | ASSTPHGTGAFHEQY
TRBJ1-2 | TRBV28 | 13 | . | ASSSPEAAVYGYT
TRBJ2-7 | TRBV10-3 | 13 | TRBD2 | AISVGTRGAYEQY
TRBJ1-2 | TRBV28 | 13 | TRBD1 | ASRLQGAARYGYT
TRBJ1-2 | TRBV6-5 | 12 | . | ASSTWTKNYGYT
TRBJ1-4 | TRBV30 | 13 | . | AWKGGDSTNEKLF
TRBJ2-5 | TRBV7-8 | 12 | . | ASSLGGGWETQY